This T cell receptor beta chain was documented in a study of regulatory T cells in long-lasting Graves disease. Notes on the study in general: Newly diagnosed disease favored TRBV20-1 and TRBJ2-1 over persistent disease.

Turning to this clonotype: Its antigen remains unidentified.

The V gene lost 3 bases and the J gene lost 3 bases, with 3 bases spanning the gap. This CDR3 is built from 12 residues. Looked up from germline, CDR1 is LGHDT and CDR2 is YNNKEL (reference sequence). Time point reported: newly diagnosed GD, antithyroid drugs for less than 3 months. With RNA extracted from PBMCs as input, the TCR library was made. Arm-PCR with iRepertoire HTBI primers amplified the CDR3 regions for these TCR beta libraries. One entry per CDR3 protein, called by TCRdb with MiXCR from the multiplex PCR reads. The sample consists of hundreds of thousands of distinct CDR3 sequences, roughly 14% of them appearing once. This sample was shared with a second study, whose subject was T cells in Graves' hyperthyroidism and ophthalmopathy. From that report: Initially, a first-round RT-PCR of the TCR CDR3 employed the HTBI primer set.

V usage is TRBV3-1 and J usage is TRBJ1-5; D gene unclear. The origin of this receptor is a man aged 25 to 40 with Graves disease. The specimen comprised peripheral blood mononuclear cells (PBMCs), sampled at new diagnosis, from a patient treated with antithyroid drugs. The CDR3 nucleotides are TGTGCCAGCAGCCACGCCAATCAGCCCCAGCATTTT. Translation gives CASSHANQPQHF.